This section outlines one T cell receptor beta chain sequence together with its context. Libraries were prepared by immunoSEQ multiplex PCR; TCRdb keeps only in-frame clonotypes and omits some of them. Of 250,000 to 300,000 clones in the sample, 89% were seen once. Germline V lookup: CDR1 SGHNT, CDR2 YENEEA. V dropped 4 bases and J dropped 4 bases, with 13 bases sitting between them. The CDR3 covers 15 residues. The data belong to a study of blood T cell repertoires in COVID-19. Study details: COVID-19 samples collected from the United States, Italy and Spain covered acute and convalescent phases.

This clonotype was sampled from a woman in her sixties or seventies who had recovered from COVID-19. This rearrangement joins TRBV11-3 to TRBJ2-2; D call uncertain. The sample consisted of PBMCs or T cells enriched from blood (not recorded which). The DNA of the CDR3 is TGTGCCAGCAGCTCCTCCGCACAGATCACCGGGGAGCTGTTTTTT. It specifies CASSSSAQITGELFF.